A selection of T cell receptor beta chains follows, all from one sample in a study of identical twins. TCRdb re-called the 5' RACE reads with MiXCR, one entry per CDR3 protein. The sample holds about 340,000 distinct CDR3 sequences; 12% are singletons and the top ten take roughly 7%. These data were also reused for a study on yellow fever vaccine responses in identical twins.

Material: CD8+ T cells sorted from blood. These receptors were obtained from a young woman in good health. Each CDR3 is given with its conserved first and last residue. The D gene is left open where the match is weak. Clone sizes are given selectively: once, few, many, or a class where the clone is expanded.

-	16	TRBJ2-5	TRBD1	TRBV4-1	TGCGCCAGCAGCCCTACTTCCGGGACAGTACAAGAGACCCAGTACTTC	CASSPTSGTVQETQYF
few	17	TRBJ2-5	TRBD2	TRBV5-5	TGTGCCAGCAGCTTGTTTAGCGGGAGGGCCGGTCAAGAGACCCAGTACTTC	CASSLFSGRAGQETQYF
-	14	TRBJ1-1	-	TRBV14	TGTGCCAGCAGCCAAGCAGACAGGAACACTGAAGCTTTCTTT	CASSQADRNTEAFF
-	14	TRBJ2-2	-	TRBV5-6	TGTGCCAGCAGCTGGACTATCAGTACCGGGGAGCTGTTTTTT	CASSWTISTGELFF
-	15	TRBJ2-1	-	TRBV6-2/TRBV6-3	TGTGCCACCGCCCAAATGTTGGGGCTATACAATGAGCAGTTCTTC	CATAQMLGLYNEQFF
-	14	TRBJ1-1	-	TRBV28	TGTGCCAGCAGTTTCTTATTAGGTGGCACTGAAGCTTTCTTT	CASSFLLGGTEAFF
-	13	TRBJ2-7	-	TRBV27	TGTGCCAGCAGTTTAGTGGTTGGGGCGGTTGCGTACTTC	CASSLVVGAVAYF
many	17	TRBJ2-3	-	TRBV28	TGTGCCAGCAGTTTACCTACCGGGACTGACGGCACAGATACGCAGTATTTT	CASSLPTGTDGTDTQYF
-	17	TRBJ1-5	TRBD1	TRBV2	TGTGCCAGCAGTGTTAGGCCTGGACAGGACCCCAATCAGCCCCAGCATTTT	CASSVRPGQDPNQPQHF
-	18	TRBJ2-1	TRBD2	TRBV20-1	TGCAGTGCTCCCGGGACTAGCGGGGGGGCCACCGACTACAATGAGCAGTTCTTC	CSAPGTSGGATDYNEQFF
few	13	TRBJ1-5	-	TRBV20-1	TGCAGTGCCCCTAGGACCGAAAATCAGCCCCAGCATTTT	CSAPRTENQPQHF
few	14	TRBJ2-5	-	TRBV7-9	TGTGCCAGCAGCTTTTTTGGTCCCCAAGAGACCCAGTACTTC	CASSFFGPQETQYF
-	16	TRBJ2-1	-	TRBV5-6	TGTGCCAGCAGCATTGGGGGCGGGGGTTCCTACAATGAGCAGTTCTTC	CASSIGGGGSYNEQFF
few	15	TRBJ2-1	TRBD2	TRBV12-3/TRBV12-4	TGTGCCAGCAGTTTTGAGGGAGGGCCTCTCAATGAGCAGTTCTTC	CASSFEGGPLNEQFF
few	16	TRBJ2-1	TRBD1	TRBV7-3	TGTGCCAGCAGCCGTAGCCCCGGGACAGACTACAATGAGCAGTTCTTC	CASSRSPGTDYNEQFF
-	13	TRBJ2-7	-	TRBV7-9	TGTGCCAGCACGAGAGGACGGCCCTACGAGCAGTACTTC	CASTRGRPYEQYF
-	14	TRBJ2-3	-	TRBV3-1	TGTGCCAGCAGCCCTCGGACTACCACAGATACGCAGTATTTT	CASSPRTTTDTQYF
-	16	TRBJ2-1	-	TRBV28	TGTGCCAGCAGTTCCAAAACTCCGGACCTCTACAATGAGCAGTTCTTC	CASSSKTPDLYNEQFF
-	14	TRBJ1-2	-	TRBV28	TGTGCCAGCATGGGGGTCGGGGCTAACTATGGCTACACCTTC	CASMGVGANYGYTF
-	16	TRBJ2-1	TRBD2	TRBV6-2/TRBV6-3	TGTGCCAGCAGTTACAGTGAGCGGGGGGCTGACAATGAGCAGTTCTTC	CASSYSERGADNEQFF
many	17	TRBJ2-1	TRBD2	TRBV11-2	TGTGCCAGCATCAAGCCCCAAGCGGGAGGCTCCTACAATGAGCAGTTCTTC	CASIKPQAGGSYNEQFF
-	14	TRBJ1-1	-	TRBV15	TGTGCCACCAGCCGGGGTCTCGGAGACACTGAAGCTTTCTTT	CATSRGLGDTEAFF
few	16	TRBJ2-1	TRBD1	TRBV7-9	TGTGCCAGCAGCTTCGATGGGGACAGGATCATCCTGGGGCAGTTCTTC	CASSFDGDRIILGQFF
-	13	TRBJ1-3	-	TRBV20-1	TGCAGTGCTAGATTTAGCTCTGGAAACACCATATATTTT	CSARFSSGNTIYF
-	19	TRBJ2-6	-	TRBV5-1	TGCGCCAGCAGCTCAAGACCGGGAAACTACGACTCTGGGGCCAACGTCCTGACTTTC	CASSSRPGNYDSGANVLTF
-	15	TRBJ2-5	-	TRBV3-1	TGTGCCAGCAGCCAAGTGTCGGGAGACCAAGAGACCCAGTACTTC	CASSQVSGDQETQYF
many	13	TRBJ1-2	-	TRBV12-3/TRBV12-4	TGTGCCAGCAGTTTAGGGGACAACCCCGTCGACACCTTC	CASSLGDNPVDTF
few	17	TRBJ1-1	-	TRBV15	TGTGCCACCAGCAGAGTGGGAGGAGGGGTTGGAGACACTGAAGCTTTCTTT	CATSRVGGGVGDTEAFF
few	15	TRBJ2-1	TRBD1	TRBV14	TGTGCCAGCAGCCAAGACGGGACAGGCAACAATGAGCAGTTCTTC	CASSQDGTGNNEQFF
few	14	TRBJ1-1	-	TRBV4-2	TGTGCCAGCAGCCAGATACAGGGAGACACTGAAGCTTTCTTT	CASSQIQGDTEAFF
few	15	TRBJ2-3	-	TRBV9	TGTGCCAGCAGCGGAACAGGGTCCCCCACAGATACGCAGTATTTT	CASSGTGSPTDTQYF
-	17	TRBJ2-7	-	TRBV7-9	TGTGCCAGCAGCACCACCCGACAAGGGGGGAAAGCGTACGAGCAGTACTTC	CASSTTRQGGKAYEQYF
many	14	TRBJ2-5	-	TRBV9	TGTGCCAGCAGCGGCACAGGGTTCGAAGAGACCCAGTACTTC	CASSGTGFEETQYF
many	16	TRBJ2-1	-	TRBV7-9	TGTGCCAGCAGCTTACGGCGATATCAGGCCTACAATGAGCAGTTCTTC	CASSLRRYQAYNEQFF
-	9	TRBJ1-2	-	TRBV29-1	TGCAGCGTTGATCCTGGCTACACCTTC	CSVDPGYTF
many	16	TRBJ2-1	TRBD2	TRBV4-1	TGCGCCAGCACCTTGAGGGGTCCGGGAGGGTCAGGGGAGCAGTTCTTC	CASTLRGPGGSGEQFF
few	17	TRBJ2-1	TRBD1	TRBV14	TGTGCCAGCAGCCAAGAGGTGGGACAGGGGGGGAGAAATGAGCAGTTCTTC	CASSQEVGQGGRNEQFF
many	14	TRBJ2-7	TRBD2	TRBV9	TGTGCCAGCAGCGTAGCTAGCGGGAGTTACGAGCAGTACTTC	CASSVASGSYEQYF
few	15	TRBJ2-5	-	TRBV28	TGTGCCAGCAGTTTAGTGACGGCGGGGCCAGAGACCCAGTACTTC	CASSLVTAGPETQYF
-	19	TRBJ2-5	TRBD2	TRBV11-2	TGTGCCAGCAGCCGTCCTCTTAGGGTTAGCGGGAGAGGTCAAGAGACCCAGTACTTC	CASSRPLRVSGRGQETQYF
few	17	TRBJ1-1	TRBD1	TRBV2	TGTGCCAGCAGTGAAACTTCACAGGGGGCCATGAACACTGAAGCTTTCTTT	CASSETSQGAMNTEAFF
few	16	TRBJ2-3	TRBD2	TRBV7-8	TGTGCCAGCAGCTTAGATGCTAGCGGGGGAACAGATACGCAGTATTTT	CASSLDASGGTDTQYF
few	12	TRBJ2-1	-	TRBV27	TGTGCCAGCAGTACAACGTACAATGAGCAGTTCTTC	CASSTTYNEQFF
few	14	TRBJ1-2	-	TRBV15	TGTGCCACCAGCAGAGATGCGGGGGACTATGGCTACACCTTC	CATSRDAGDYGYTF
few	12	TRBJ1-1	-	TRBV6-6	TGTGCCAGCAGTTACTCGCGCACTGAAGCTTTCTTT	CASSYSRTEAFF